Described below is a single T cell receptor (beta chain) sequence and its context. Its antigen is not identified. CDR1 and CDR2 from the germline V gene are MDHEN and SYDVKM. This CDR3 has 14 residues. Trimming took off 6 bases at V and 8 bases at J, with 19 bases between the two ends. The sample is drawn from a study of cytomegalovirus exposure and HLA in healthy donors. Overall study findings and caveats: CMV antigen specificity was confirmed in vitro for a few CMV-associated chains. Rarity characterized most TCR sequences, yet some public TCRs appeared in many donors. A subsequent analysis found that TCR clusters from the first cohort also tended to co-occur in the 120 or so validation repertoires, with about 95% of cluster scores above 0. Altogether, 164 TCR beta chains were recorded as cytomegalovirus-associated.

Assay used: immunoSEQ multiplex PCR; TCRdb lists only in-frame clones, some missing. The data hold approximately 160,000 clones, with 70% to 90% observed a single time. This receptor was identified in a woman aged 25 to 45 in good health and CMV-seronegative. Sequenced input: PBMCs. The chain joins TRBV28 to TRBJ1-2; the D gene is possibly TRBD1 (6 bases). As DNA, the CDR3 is TGTGCCAGCAGACCCGGGACACGGCCCGGCGGCTACACCTTC. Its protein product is CASRPGTRPGGYTF.